These T cell receptor beta chains were read from a single sample in a study of a mutant IDH1 vaccine in newly diagnosed glioma. Only in-frame clones appear in the TCRdb table, and some are missing; sequencing was by immunoSEQ multiplex PCR. Here the sample spans roughly 50,000 clones, roughly 80% being singletons. Material: PBMCs, obtained from a glioma patient treated with radiotherapy, temozolomide or both. These receptors were taken from a man between 18 and 35 years old with glioma. Both conserved end residues are part of each CDR3. A D gene is named only where the DNA matches it firmly. Size tells how often a clone was seen (once, few, many) or the class of an expanded clone, and some rows leave it out.

>TRBV5-6|TRBJ1-3|-|-
TGTGCCAGCAGCTTGTATAAGGGGGACCTCTCTGGAAACACCATATATTTT
CASSLYKGDLSGNTIYF
>TRBV6-6|TRBJ1-3|-|-
TGTGCCAGCAGTTACGGCGGCAGCTCTGGAAACACCATATATTTT
CASSYGGSSGNTIYF
>TRBV27|TRBJ2-2|-|-
TGTGCCAGCAGTTTTGGATTCTCACAGATTTATAACACCGGGGAGCTGTTTTTT
CASSFGFSQIYNTGELFF
>TRBV7-8|TRBJ1-2|-|TRBD1
TGTGCCAGCACCGACAGGGGAGTTGGCTACACCTTC
CASTDRGVGYTF
>TRBV2|TRBJ1-5|-|-
TGTGCCAGCAGGGTCTACAGGGGCAATCAGCCCCAGCATTTT
CASRVYRGNQPQHF
>TRBV9|TRBJ1-1|-|TRBD1
TGTGCCAGCTCACCCCCGGGACAGCTTTTAGGGGCTGAAGCTTTCTTT
CASSPPGQLLGAEAFF
>TRBV6-6|TRBJ1-5|-|TRBD1
TGTGCCAGCAGGGTACAGGGGATCAATCAGCCCCAGCATTTT
CASRVQGINQPQHF
>TRBV27|TRBJ2-7|-|TRBD1
TGTGCCAGCAGTCCGGGGACAGCCCTAAGCTCCTACGAGCAGTACTTC
CASSPGTALSSYEQYF
>TRBV4-3|TRBJ1-1|many|-
TGCGCCAGCAGCCAAGACGCAGGCAGCAACACTGAAGCTTTCTTT
CASSQDAGSNTEAFF
>TRBV4-3|TRBJ1-2|-|-
TGCGCCAGCAGCCATACCTCGGCGGGATGGGGAGAGCGGGCTGGCTACACCTTC
CASSHTSAGWGERAGYTF
>TRBV5-5|TRBJ2-7|-|TRBD1
TGTGCCAGCAGCTGGGGACAGGACCGCTACGAGCAGTACTTC
CASSWGQDRYEQYF
>TRBV5-1|TRBJ2-5|-|TRBD1
TGCGCCAGCAGCTTGATTTCGACAGGGGAGGAGACCCAGTACTTC
CASSLISTGEETQYF
>TRBV6-1|TRBJ2-2|-|-
TGTGCCAGCCGTGGTGGGAACTCGAACACCGGGGAGCTGTTTTTT
CASRGGNSNTGELFF
>TRBV6-5|TRBJ2-6|-|-
TGTGCCAGCCTCCCCCAAGGCTCTGGGGCCAACGTCCTGACTTTC
CASLPQGSGANVLTF
>TRBV7-6|TRBJ2-5|-|TRBD2
TGTGCCAGCAGCGGACTAGCTTGGGAGACCCAGTACTTC
CASSGLAWETQYF
>TRBV18|TRBJ2-7|-|-
TGTGCCAGCTCCCGTTTGGGGATTAACTCCTACGAGCAGTACTTC
CASSRLGINSYEQYF
>TRBV6-5|TRBJ1-2|-|-
TGTGCCAGCAGCCTCCTAGGAGGTCGTGGAGGCTACACCTTC
CASSLLGGRGGYTF
>TRBV19|TRBJ1-1|-|-
TGTGCCAGTAGTATCGGAGGGGGGACTGAAGCTTTCTTT
CASSIGGGTEAFF
>TRBV6-5|TRBJ2-2|-|-
TGTGCCAGCAGTCATTCTCCCACCGGGGAGCTGTTTTTT
CASSHSPTGELFF
>TRBV2|TRBJ1-6|-|-
TGTGCCAGCAGTGAAGCGGGGACACCAAATTCACCCCTCCACTTT
CASSEAGTPNSPLHF
>TRBV27|TRBJ1-1|-|-
TGTGCCAGCAGCTCGGGGGTGAACACTGAAGCTTTCTTT
CASSSGVNTEAFF
>TRBV10-3|TRBJ1-1|-|TRBD1
TGTGCCATCCGGGGTCGGGCAGGGGGATCCGCGAACACTGAAGCTTTCTTT
CAIRGRAGGSANTEAFF
>TRBV27|TRBJ2-7|-|TRBD2
TGTGCCAGCAGTTTAAGTAGGGAGGGCTACGAGCAGTACTTC
CASSLSREGYEQYF
>TRBV7-2|TRBJ2-7|-|TRBD2
TGTGCCAGCAGGTCTCCCGGCGGGAGGGCCTACGAGCAGTACTTC
CASRSPGGRAYEQYF
>TRBV30|TRBJ1-1|few|-
TGTGCCTGGTGCCACTTTCCGGCGAACACTGAAGCTTTCTTT
CAWCHFPANTEAFF
>TRBV29-1|TRBJ2-5|-|TRBD1
TGCAGCGTTGAAGTAAACAGGGGGCCCAAGACCCAGTACTTC
CSVEVNRGPKTQYF
>TRBV6-1|TRBJ2-5|-|-
TGTGCCAGCAGTGAAGAAGAAGAGACCCAGTACTTC
CASSEEEETQYF
>TRBV29-1|TRBJ1-5|-|-
TGCAGCGTTGTCGGCAAAGGCAATCAGCCCCAGCATTTT
CSVVGKGNQPQHF
>TRBV14|TRBJ2-4|once|TRBD1
TGTGCCAGCAGACTGACAGGGGCGACCAAAAACATTCAGTACTTC
CASRLTGATKNIQYF
>TRBV4-1|TRBJ1-3|-|-
TGCGCCTCCGTCCTCGGGGGGGGGCCTGGAAACACCATATATTTT
CASVLGGGPGNTIYF
>TRBV30|TRBJ1-6|-|TRBD1
TGTGCCTGGAGTGTGACAGGGGGCTATAATTCACCCCTCCACTTT
CAWSVTGGYNSPLHF
>TRBV6-5|TRBJ1-1|-|TRBD1
TGTGCCAGCAGTTACTTCGGGACAGGGAGAGGGACTGAAGCTTTCTTT
CASSYFGTGRGTEAFF
>TRBV27|TRBJ2-7|-|-
TGTGCCAGCAGTAGTACTACTAACTATTACGAGCAGTACTTC
CASSSTTNYYEQYF
>TRBV10-3|TRBJ2-7|-|-
TGTGCCATCAGTGGAAGCCTAGGGAGGTCCTACGAGCAGTACTTC
CAISGSLGRSYEQYF
>TRBV13|TRBJ1-2|-|-
TGTGCCAGCAGCTTAGATTCAGGAGATTACTATGGCTACACCTTC
CASSLDSGDYYGYTF
>TRBV18|TRBJ1-1|few|-
TGTGCCAGCTCACCACGGAGACCTGAAGCTTTCTTT
CASSPRRPEAFF
>TRBV5-4|TRBJ2-3|-|TRBD2
TGTGCCAGCAGCTCAGCGGGAAGCACAGATACGCAGTATTTT
CASSSAGSTDTQYF
>TRBV7-2|TRBJ1-5|-|TRBD1
TGTGCCAGCAGCTTAGGCGGGAGGGGGACAGAGCCCCAGCATTTT
CASSLGGRGTEPQHF
>TRBV11-2|TRBJ1-4|few|-
TGTGCCAGCAGCGGATGGGCCACTAATGAAAAACTGTTTTTT
CASSGWATNEKLFF
>TRBV7-8|TRBJ1-1|-|TRBD1
TGTGCCAGCAGCTTAGCGTGGGCAGGGGGCCTCAACACTGAAGCTTTCTTT
CASSLAWAGGLNTEAFF
>TRBV2|TRBJ2-7|few|TRBD2
TGTGCCAGCAGTGAAGGCAGGGAGGGCGAGCAGTACTTC
CASSEGREGEQYF
>TRBV5-1|TRBJ1-2|-|-
TGCGCCAGCACCTTAGGGTACAACTATGGCTACACCTTC
CASTLGYNYGYTF
>TRBV18|TRBJ1-2|few|TRBD1
TGTGCCAGCTCACCCCGACAGGGGTATACTCCTGCTAACTATGGCTACACCTTC
CASSPRQGYTPANYGYTF
>TRBV7-8|TRBJ2-3|-|TRBD2
TGTGCCAGCAGCTTAGTCCGGGGGGGCACAGATACGCAGTATTTT
CASSLVRGGTDTQYF
>TRBV2|TRBJ1-5|-|-
TGTGCCAGCAGTGAACCACCCCCGAATCAGCCCCAGCATTTT
CASSEPPPNQPQHF
>TRBV9|TRBJ1-3|-|-
TGTGCCAGCAGTGACACCTCTGGAAACACCATATATTTT
CASSDTSGNTIYF
>TRBV20-1|TRBJ1-5|few|-
TGCAGTGCTACGGACCGCTCCCAGCATTTT
CSATDRSQHF
>TRBV6-1|TRBJ1-3|-|-
TGTGCCAGCGGTGTTGGGGCAGGGGACTCTGGAAACACCATATATTTT
CASGVGAGDSGNTIYF
>TRBV7-9|TRBJ2-5|-|TRBD1
TGTGCCAGCAGCGCCGACAGGGAATGGGAAGAGACCCAGTACTTC
CASSADREWEETQYF
>TRBV19|TRBJ1-6|once|-
TGTGCCAGTAGTTCGAGAATTTCTCCCCTCCACTTT
CASSSRISPLHF
>TRBV6-1|TRBJ1-5|-|-
TGTGCCAGCAGTACCTCGGACTCTTATGCGGGGCCCCAGCATTTT
CASSTSDSYAGPQHF
>TRBV6-5|TRBJ2-1|-|-
TGTGCCAGCAGTTTTGCGGGAAACTCCTACAATGAGCAGTTCTTC
CASSFAGNSYNEQFF
>TRBV27|TRBJ2-2|-|-
TGTGCCAGCAGTTCCCCGTGGAACACCGGGGAGCTGTTTTTT
CASSSPWNTGELFF
>TRBV9|TRBJ1-4|few|-
TGTGCCAGCAGCCGGGCCTCAACTAATGAAAAACTGTTTTTT
CASSRASTNEKLFF
>TRBV5-1|TRBJ1-3|-|-
TGCGCCAGCAGCTTGGCCGGAACTGTGCCGCAACGGGGGGACACCATATATTTT
CASSLAGTVPQRGDTIYF
>TRBV4-3|TRBJ1-6|once|-
TGCGCCAGCAGCCAAGACCGGGCCGATTATAATTCACCCCTCCACTTT
CASSQDRADYNSPLHF
>TRBV20-1|TRBJ1-2|-|-
TGCAGTGCTAGAGGGGGAGTAGGCTACACCTTC
CSARGGVGYTF
>TRBV7-8|TRBJ1-2|-|-
TGTGCCAGCAGCCTTGCTAGAGGGGTCCCCTATGGCTACACCTTC
CASSLARGVPYGYTF
>TRBV6-4|TRBJ2-3|-|TRBD2
TGTGCCAGCAGCGAAACAGCGGGGGGGCCGGCAGATACGCAGTATTTT
CASSETAGGPADTQYF
>TRBV6-5|TRBJ1-2|-|TRBD1
TGTGCCAGCATTGATCCGGGACAGGGATCATATGGCTACACCTTC
CASIDPGQGSYGYTF